The source of this T cell receptor beta chain is a study of cytomegalovirus exposure and HLA in healthy donors. Study-wide findings and caveats: Among TCR beta chains of equal frequency, HLA-associated ones were more clonally expanded in a later analysis.

From germline, CDR1 is SGHRS and CDR2 YFSETQ. The CDR3 sequence is 20 residues long. This clone occurred a few times. Its antigen is undetermined. An end of the junction differs from the germline gene, which may be a read error. PCR amplification relied on 60 Vbeta primers (plus 13 Jbeta primers). Assay used: immunoSEQ multiplex PCR; TCRdb lists only in-frame clones, some missing. The sample records more than 85,000 clones, nearly 85% being singletons. The clonotype comes from a man younger than 30 in good health and CMV-seronegative. V usage is TRBV5-1 and J usage is TRBJ2-6; D may be TRBD1 (5 bases). The source material was PBMCs. CDR3 DNA sequence: TGCGCCAGCAGTTTGGAAAATCCCCTGACAGCCTCCTCTGGGGCCAACGTCCTGACTTTC. Its translation is CASSLENPLTASSGANVLTF.